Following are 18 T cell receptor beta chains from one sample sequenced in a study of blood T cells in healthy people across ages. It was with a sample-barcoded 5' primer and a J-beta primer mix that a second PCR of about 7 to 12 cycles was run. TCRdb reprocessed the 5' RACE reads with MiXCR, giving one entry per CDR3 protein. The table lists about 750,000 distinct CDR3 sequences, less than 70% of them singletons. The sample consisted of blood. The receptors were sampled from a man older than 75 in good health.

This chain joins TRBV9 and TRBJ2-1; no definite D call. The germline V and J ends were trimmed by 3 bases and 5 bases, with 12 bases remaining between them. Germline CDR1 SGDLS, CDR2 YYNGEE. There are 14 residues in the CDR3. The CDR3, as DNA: TGTGCCAGCAGCGGACTTGGACGTAACAATGAGCAGTTCTTC. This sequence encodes CASSGLGRNNEQFF.

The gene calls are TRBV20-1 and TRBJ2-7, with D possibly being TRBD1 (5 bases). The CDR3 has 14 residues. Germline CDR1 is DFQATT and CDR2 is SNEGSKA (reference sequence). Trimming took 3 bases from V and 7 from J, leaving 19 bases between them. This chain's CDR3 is CSASNSGSVREQYF. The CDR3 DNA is TGCAGTGCTAGTAATTCAGGGTCGGTTCGGGAGCAGTACTTC.

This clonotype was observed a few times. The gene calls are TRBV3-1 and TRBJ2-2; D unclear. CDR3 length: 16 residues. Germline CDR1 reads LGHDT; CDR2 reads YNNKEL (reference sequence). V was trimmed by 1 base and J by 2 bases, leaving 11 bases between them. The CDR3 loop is CASSQGPGTNTGELFF. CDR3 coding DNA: TGTGCCAGCAGCCAAGGTCCCGGAACCAACACCGGGGAGCTGTTTTTT. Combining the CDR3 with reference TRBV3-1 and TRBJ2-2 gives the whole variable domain DTAVSQTPKYLVTQMGNDKSIKCEQNLGHDTMYWYKQDSKKFLKIMFSYNNKELIINETVPNRFSPKSPDKAHLNLHINSLELGDSAVYFCASSQGPGTNTGELFFGEGSRLTVL.

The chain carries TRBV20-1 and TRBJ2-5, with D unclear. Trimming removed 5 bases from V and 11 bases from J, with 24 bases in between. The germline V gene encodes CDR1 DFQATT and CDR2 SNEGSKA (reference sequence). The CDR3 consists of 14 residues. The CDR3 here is CSALSRHVGVEQYF. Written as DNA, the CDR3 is TGCAGTGCTTTATCCCGGCATGTCGGTGTTGAGCAGTACTTC.

As DNA, the CDR3 is TGTGCCAGCAGCTTATCGTCAGGGGGTTTCTACGAGCAGTACTTC. As protein: CASSLSSGGFYEQYF. The chain employs TRBV11-2 and TRBJ2-7; 7 bases map to TRBD1. The CDR3 extends over 15 amino acids. V shed 2 bases, J shed 3 bases, and the junction held 7 bases outside the gene matches. Germline assignment: CDR1 SGHAT and CDR2 FQNNGV.

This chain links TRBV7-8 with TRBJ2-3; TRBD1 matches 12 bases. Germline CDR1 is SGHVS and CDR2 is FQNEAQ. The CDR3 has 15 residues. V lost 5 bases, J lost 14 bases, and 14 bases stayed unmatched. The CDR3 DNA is TGTGCCAGCAGCCGGGACAGGGGGCTGATCAGATACGCGTATTTT. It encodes CASSRDRGLIRYAYF.

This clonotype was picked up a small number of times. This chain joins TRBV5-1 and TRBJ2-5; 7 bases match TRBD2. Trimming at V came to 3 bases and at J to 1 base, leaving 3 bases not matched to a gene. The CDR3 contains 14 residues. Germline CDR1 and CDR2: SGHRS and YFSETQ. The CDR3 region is CASSYTSAQETQYF. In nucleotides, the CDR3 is TGCGCCAGCAGCTATACTAGCGCCCAAGAGACCCAGTACTTC. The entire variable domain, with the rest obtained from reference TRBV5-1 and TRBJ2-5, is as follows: KAGVTQTPRYLIKTRGQQVTLSCSPISGHRSVSWYQQTPGQGLQFLFEYFSETQRNKGNFPGRFSGRQFSNSRSEMNVSTLELGDSALYLCASSYTSAQETQYFGPGTRLLVL.

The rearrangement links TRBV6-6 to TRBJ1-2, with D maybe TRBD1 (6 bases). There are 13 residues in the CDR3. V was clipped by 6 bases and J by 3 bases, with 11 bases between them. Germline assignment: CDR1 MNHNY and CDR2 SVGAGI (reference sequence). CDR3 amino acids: CASSPRQDYGYTF. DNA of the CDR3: TGTGCCAGCAGCCCACGACAGGACTATGGCTACACCTTC.

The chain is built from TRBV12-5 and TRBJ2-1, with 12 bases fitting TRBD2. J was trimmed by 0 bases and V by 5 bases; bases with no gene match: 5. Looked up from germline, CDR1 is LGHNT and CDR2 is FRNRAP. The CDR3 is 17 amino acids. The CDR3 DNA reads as TGTGCTAGTGGTCCGTCGACTAGCGGGAGCTCCTACAATGAGCAGTTCTTC. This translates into CASGPSTSGSSYNEQFF.

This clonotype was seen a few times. The CDR3 sequence is CASSRTSGRVGEQFF. CDR3 coding DNA: TGTGCCAGCAGCCGGACTAGCGGGAGGGTAGGGGAGCAGTTCTTC. The chain couples TRBV5-6 to TRBJ2-1; 15 bases are shared with TRBD2. The CDR3 sequence is 15 residues long. V trimming: 4 bases; J trimming: 10 bases; junction bases outside the gene matches: 6. CDR1 is SGHDT and CDR2 is YYEEEE in the germline V gene. The full variable domain, with the rest looked up from reference TRBV5-6 and TRBJ2-1, is DAGVTQSPTHLIKTRGQQVTLRCSPKSGHDTVSWYQQALGQGPQFIFQYYEEEERQRGNFPDRFSGHQFPNYSSELNVNALLLGDSALYLCASSRTSGRVGEQFFGPGTRLTVL.

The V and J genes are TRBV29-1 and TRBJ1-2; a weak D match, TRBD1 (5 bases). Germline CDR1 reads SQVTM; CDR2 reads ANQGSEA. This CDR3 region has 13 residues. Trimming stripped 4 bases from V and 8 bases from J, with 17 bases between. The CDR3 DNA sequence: TGCAGCGTTGGGGGGGGATTATTAAAAGGCTACACCTTC. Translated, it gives CSVGGGLLKGYTF.

The CDR3 sequence: CASSSEGGTSGNFEQYF. In DNA form, the CDR3 reads TGTGCCAGCAGCTCGGAGGGGGGGACTAGCGGAAACTTCGAGCAGTACTTC. V and J are TRBV7-6 and TRBJ2-5, with 11 bases matching TRBD2. The tail of the sequence fits TRBJ2-7 better, so the J call may be wrong. Germline CDR1 SGHVS, CDR2 FNYEAQ. This CDR3 has 17 residues.

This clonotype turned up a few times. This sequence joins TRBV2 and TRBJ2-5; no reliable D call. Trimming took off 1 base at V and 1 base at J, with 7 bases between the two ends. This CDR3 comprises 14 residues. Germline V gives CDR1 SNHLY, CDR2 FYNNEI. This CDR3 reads CASSEVASQETQYF. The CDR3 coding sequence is TGTGCCAGCAGTGAAGTGGCAAGCCAAGAGACCCAGTACTTC.

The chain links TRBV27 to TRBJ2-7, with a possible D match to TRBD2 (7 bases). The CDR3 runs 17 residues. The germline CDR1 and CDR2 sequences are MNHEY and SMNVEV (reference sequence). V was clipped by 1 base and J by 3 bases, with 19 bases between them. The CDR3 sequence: CASSLFAGAPHFYEQYF. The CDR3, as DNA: TGTGCCAGCAGTTTATTTGCGGGGGCGCCACACTTCTACGAGCAGTACTTC.

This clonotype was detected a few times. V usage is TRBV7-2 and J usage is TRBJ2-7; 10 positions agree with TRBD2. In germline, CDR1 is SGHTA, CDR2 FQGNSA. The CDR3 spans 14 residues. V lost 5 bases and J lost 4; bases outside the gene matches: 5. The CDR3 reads CASSRGLAAYEQYF. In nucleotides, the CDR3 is TGTGCCAGCAGCCGCGGACTAGCGGCGTACGAGCAGTACTTC.

CDR3 DNA sequence: TGTGCCAGCAAGCTCGGAGCGGGGTACGAGCAGTACTTC. Translated: CASKLGAGYEQYF. The rearrangement joins TRBV25-1 to TRBJ2-5; 7 bases align to TRBD2. The last part of the DNA fits TRBJ2-7 better; the J call may be wrong. From germline, CDR1 is MGHDK and CDR2 SYGVNS. The CDR3 totals 13 residues.

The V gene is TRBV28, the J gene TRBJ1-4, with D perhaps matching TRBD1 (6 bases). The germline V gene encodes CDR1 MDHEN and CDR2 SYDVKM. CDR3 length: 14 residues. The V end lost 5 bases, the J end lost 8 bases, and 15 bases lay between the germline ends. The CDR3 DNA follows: TGTGCCAGCAGTGTGGCAGGGGAGGTGGAAAAACTGTTTTTT. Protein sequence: CASSVAGEVEKLFF.

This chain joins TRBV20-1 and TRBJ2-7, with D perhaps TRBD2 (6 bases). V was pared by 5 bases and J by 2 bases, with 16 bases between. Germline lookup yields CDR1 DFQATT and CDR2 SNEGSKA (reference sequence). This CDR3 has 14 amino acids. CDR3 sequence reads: CSAPRGAGAYEQYF. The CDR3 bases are TGCAGTGCTCCCCGAGGAGCGGGCGCCTACGAGCAGTACTTC.